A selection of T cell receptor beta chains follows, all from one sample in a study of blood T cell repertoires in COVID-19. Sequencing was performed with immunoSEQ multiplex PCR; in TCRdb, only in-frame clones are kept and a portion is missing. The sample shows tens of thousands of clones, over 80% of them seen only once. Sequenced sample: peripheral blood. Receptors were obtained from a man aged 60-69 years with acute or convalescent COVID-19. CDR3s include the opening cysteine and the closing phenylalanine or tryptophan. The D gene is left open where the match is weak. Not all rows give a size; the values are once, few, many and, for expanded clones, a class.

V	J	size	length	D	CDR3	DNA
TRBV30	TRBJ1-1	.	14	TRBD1	CAWSVVQGVTEAFF	TGTGCCTGGAGTGTAGTACAGGGGGTCACTGAAGCTTTCTTT
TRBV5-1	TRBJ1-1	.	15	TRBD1	CASSTRQGESTEAFF	TGCGCCAGCAGCACAAGACAGGGGGAGAGCACTGAAGCTTTCTTT
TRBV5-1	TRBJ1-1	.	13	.	CASSRDINTEAFF	TGCGCCAGCAGCAGGGACATTAACACTGAAGCTTTCTTT
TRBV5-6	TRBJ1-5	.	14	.	CASSSGGTDQPQHF	TGTGCCAGCAGCTCAGGCGGGACGGATCAGCCCCAGCATTTT
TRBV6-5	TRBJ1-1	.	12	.	CASRGGGTEAFF	TGTGCCTCAAGGGGGGGAGGCACTGAAGCTTTCTTT
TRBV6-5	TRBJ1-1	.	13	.	CASILMMNTEAFF	TGTGCCAGCATTCTAATGATGAACACTGAAGCTTTCTTT
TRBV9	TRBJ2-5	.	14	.	CASSVAGNQETQYF	TGTGCCAGCAGCGTAGCGGGGAACCAAGAGACCCAGTACTTC
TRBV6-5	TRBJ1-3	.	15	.	CASRTSRASGNTIYF	TGTGCCAGCAGAACGAGCAGGGCCTCTGGAAACACCATATATTTT
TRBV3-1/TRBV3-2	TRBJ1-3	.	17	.	CASSQEYVGTTGNTIYF	TGTGCCAGCAGCCAAGAATATGTAGGGACTACGGGAAACACCATATATTTT
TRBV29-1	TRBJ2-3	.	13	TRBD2	CSTIAGGADTQYF	TGCAGCACAATAGCGGGAGGAGCAGATACGCAGTATTTT
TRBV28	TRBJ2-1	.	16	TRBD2	CASPRSGRPSDNEQFF	TGTGCCAGCCCCCGGAGCGGGAGGCCTTCCGACAATGAGCAGTTCTTC
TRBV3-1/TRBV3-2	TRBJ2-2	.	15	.	CASSQLRSHTGELFF	TGTGCCAGCAGCCAGTTGCGGTCCCACACCGGGGAGCTGTTTTTT
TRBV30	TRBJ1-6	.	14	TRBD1	CAWSAGTEYSPLHF	TGTGCCTGGAGTGCCGGGACAGAATATTCACCCCTCCACTTT
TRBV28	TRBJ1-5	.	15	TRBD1	CASRLTGGNNQPQHF	TGTGCCAGCAGGTTGACAGGGGGGAACAATCAGCCCCAGCATTTT
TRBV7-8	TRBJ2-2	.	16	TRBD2	CASSFASGSRTGELFF	TGTGCCAGCAGCTTTGCTAGCGGGAGTCGTACCGGGGAGCTGTTTTTT
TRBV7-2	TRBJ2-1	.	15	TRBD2	CASSLTSGNYNEQFF	TGTGCCAGCAGCCTGACTAGCGGGAACTACAATGAGCAGTTCTTC
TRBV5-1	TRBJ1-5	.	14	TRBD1	CASSLEGQGQPQHF	TGCGCCAGCAGCTTGGAGGGACAGGGCCAGCCCCAGCATTTT
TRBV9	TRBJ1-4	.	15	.	CASSPRGGGSEKLFF	TGTGCCAGCAGCCCGCGGGGCGGGGGTAGTGAAAAACTGTTTTTT
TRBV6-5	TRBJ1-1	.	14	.	CASRPGTMNTEAFF	TGTGCCAGCAGGCCAGGGACAATGAACACTGAAGCTTTCTTT
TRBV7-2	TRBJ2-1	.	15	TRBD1	CASSRDRGKTDEQFF	TGTGCCAGCAGCCGTGACAGGGGTAAAACAGATGAGCAGTTCTTC
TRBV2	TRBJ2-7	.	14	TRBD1	CASKTSTGPYEQYF	TGTGCCAGCAAAACGTCGACAGGGCCCTACGAGCAGTACTTC
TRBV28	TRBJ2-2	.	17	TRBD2	CASTQSFRLAGVGELFF	TGTGCCAGCACCCAAAGTTTTAGACTAGCGGGAGTAGGGGAGCTGTTTTTT
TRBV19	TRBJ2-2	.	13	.	CAGSPRVGGELFF	TGTGCCGGATCCCCCCGGGTTGGCGGGGAGCTGTTTTTT
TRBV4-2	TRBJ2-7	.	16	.	CASSQEGGNTAYEQYF	TGTGCCAGCAGCCAAGAAGGCGGAAACACTGCCTACGAGCAGTACTTC
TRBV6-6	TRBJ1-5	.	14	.	CASSYRQEGQPQHF	TGTGCCAGCAGTTACCGGCAGGAGGGCCAGCCCCAGCATTTT
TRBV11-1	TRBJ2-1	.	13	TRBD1	CASSPGQYNEQFF	TGTGCCAGCAGCCCGGGACAGTACAATGAGCAGTTCTTC
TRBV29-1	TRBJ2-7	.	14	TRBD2	CSVELAGRGYEQYF	TGCAGCGTTGAACTAGCGGGACGGGGCTACGAGCAGTACTTC
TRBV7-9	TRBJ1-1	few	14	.	CASSIRQENTEAFF	TGTGCCAGCAGCATTCGACAGGAGAACACTGAAGCTTTCTTT
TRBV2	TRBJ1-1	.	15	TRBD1	CASKILGQGRTEAFF	TGTGCCAGCAAAATCTTAGGACAGGGGAGGACTGAAGCTTTCTTT
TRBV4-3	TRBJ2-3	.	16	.	CASSLLAHGTTDTQYF	TGCGCCAGCAGCCTTCTGGCCCATGGCACGACAGATACGCAGTATTTT
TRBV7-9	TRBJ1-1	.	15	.	CASSNRQATNTEAFF	TGTGCCAGCAGCAACCGACAGGCGACGAACACTGAAGCTTTCTTT
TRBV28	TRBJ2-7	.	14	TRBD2	CASSLGLGNYEQYF	TGTGCCAGCAGCCTGGGACTAGGGAACTACGAGCAGTACTTC
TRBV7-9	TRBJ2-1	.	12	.	CASSLDGDEQFF	TGTGCCAGCAGCTTAGACGGGGATGAGCAGTTCTTC